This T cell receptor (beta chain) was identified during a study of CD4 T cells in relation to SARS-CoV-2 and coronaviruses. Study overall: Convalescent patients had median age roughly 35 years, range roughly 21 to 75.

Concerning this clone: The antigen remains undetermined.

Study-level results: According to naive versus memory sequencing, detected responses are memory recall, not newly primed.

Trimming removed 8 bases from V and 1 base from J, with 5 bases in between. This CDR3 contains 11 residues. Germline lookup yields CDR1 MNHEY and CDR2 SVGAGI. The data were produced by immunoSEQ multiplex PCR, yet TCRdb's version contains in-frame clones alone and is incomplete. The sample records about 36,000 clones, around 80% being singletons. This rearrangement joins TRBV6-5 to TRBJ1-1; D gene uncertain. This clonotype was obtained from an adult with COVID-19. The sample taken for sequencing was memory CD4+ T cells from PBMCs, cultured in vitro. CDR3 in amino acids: CASGENTEAFF. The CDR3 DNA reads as TGTGCCAGCGGGGAGAACACTGAAGCTTTCTTT.